This record covers a single T cell receptor beta chain. Its antigen remains unidentified. The sample is drawn from a study of memory CD4+ T cells and cytomegalovirus serostatus. Study-wide points: Of more than 150 reported CMV TCRbeta sequences, under 70 were found in memory CD4+ repertoires.

Germline values: CDR1 MNHNS, CDR2 SASEGT. The CDR3 is 15 amino acids. Germline trimming cut 6 bases from V and 0 bases from J; bases unmatched to any gene: 5. The sort gate was single viable CD3+CD4+CD8-CD45RO+ cells for memory CD4+ T cells. Produced via immunoSEQ multiplex PCR; TCRdb's table is partial and in-frame only. The sample has about 59,000 clones, 80% to 90% seen once. The sequence came from an adult in good health and CMV-seronegative. Sequencing was carried out using memory CD4+ T cells from blood. The J gene is TRBJ2-7, the V gene TRBV6-1; 10 nucleotides match TRBD2. CDR3 in amino acids: CASSSSSGSSYEQYF. The CDR3 DNA follows: TGTGCCAGCAGCTCCTCTAGCGGGAGCTCCTACGAGCAGTACTTC.